The subject of this entry is one T cell receptor (beta chain). The antigen is undetermined. The record originates from a study of response to subunit inactivated influenza vaccine. Notes on the study in general: Each seasonal influenza vaccination recruits few new T cells, the authors suggested.

MiXCR, run by TCRdb on the RT-PCR reads, gives a single entry per CDR3 protein. Here the sample spans around 710,000 distinct CDR3 sequences, about 14% being singletons. Trimming took 5 bases from V and 3 from J; bases not matched to a gene: 6. Germline CDR1 MDHEN, CDR2 SYDVKM. This CDR3 is built from 15 residues. This TCR was sampled from a man in his forties or fifties who received an inactivated influenza vaccine. The specimen was PBMCs from blood, collected 14 to 15 days before vaccination. This sequence joins TRBV28 and TRBJ2-7, with 11 bases lining up with TRBD2. CDR3 loop: CASSGTSGRVYEQYF. CDR3 sequence (DNA): TGTGCCAGCAGTGGGACTAGCGGTCGGGTCTACGAGCAGTACTTC. Together with reference TRBV28 and TRBJ2-7, the CDR3 gives the full variable domain: DVKVTQSSRYLVKRTGEKVFLECVQDMDHENMFWYRQDPGLGLRLIYFSYDVKMKEKGDIPEGYSVSREKKERFSLILESASTNQTSMYLCASSGTSGRVYEQYFGPGTRLTVT.